This T cell receptor (beta chain) was recovered during a study of CD8+ T cells in alopecia areata. The sequencing template was cDNA reverse transcribed from extracted RNA. Produced via immunoSEQ multiplex PCR; TCRdb's table is partial and in-frame only. The sample holds 130,000 or so clones, 86% seen once. In the case of this clone: Antigen specificity is unknown.

Treatment here: oral pan-JAK inhibitor, 5-10 mg twice daily. Whole-study results and caveats: More clonal than normal scalp was lesional scalp, particularly alopecia totalis/universalis.

Trimming cost V 0 bases and J 5 bases, with 17 bases left between them. Germline CDR1 MGHRA, CDR2 YSYEKL. The CDR3 runs to 16 residues. The chain carries TRBV4-1 and TRBJ2-7; tentative D call: TRBD1 (5 bases). The source material was CD8+ T cells sorted from blood, sampled at week 4, from a patient treated with tofacitinib. This receptor was identified in a human donor with alopecia areata. CDR3 sequence: CASSQDLRAGRDEQYF. The CDR3 DNA reads as TGCGCCAGCAGCCAAGATCTTAGAGCAGGCAGGGACGAGCAGTACTTC.